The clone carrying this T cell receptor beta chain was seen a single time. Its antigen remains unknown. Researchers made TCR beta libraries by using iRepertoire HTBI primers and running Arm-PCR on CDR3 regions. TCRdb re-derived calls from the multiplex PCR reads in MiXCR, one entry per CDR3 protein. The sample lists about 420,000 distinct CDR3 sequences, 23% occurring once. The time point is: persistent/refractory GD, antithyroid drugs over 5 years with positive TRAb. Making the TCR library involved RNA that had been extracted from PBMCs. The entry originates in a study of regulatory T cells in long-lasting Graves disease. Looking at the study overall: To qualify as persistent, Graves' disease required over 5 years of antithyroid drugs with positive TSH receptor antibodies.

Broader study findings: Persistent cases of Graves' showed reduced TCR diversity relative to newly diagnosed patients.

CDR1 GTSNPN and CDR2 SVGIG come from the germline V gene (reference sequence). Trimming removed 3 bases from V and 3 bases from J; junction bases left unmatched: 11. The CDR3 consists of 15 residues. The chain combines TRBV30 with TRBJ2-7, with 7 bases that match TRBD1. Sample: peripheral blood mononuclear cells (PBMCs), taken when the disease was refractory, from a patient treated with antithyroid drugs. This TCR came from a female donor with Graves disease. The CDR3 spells CAWSAKGTAFYEQYF. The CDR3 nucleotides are TGTGCCTGGAGCGCTAAGGGGACAGCCTTCTACGAGCAGTACTTC.